This T cell receptor beta chain was sequenced for a study of cytomegalovirus exposure and HLA in healthy donors. Points from the study as a whole: Specific recognition of CMV antigens was confirmed in vitro for a few chains (all CMV-associated).

Of note for this clone: Its cognate antigen is unknown.

Use of 60 Vbeta and 13 Jbeta primers characterized the PCR. TCRdb keeps only in-frame clones here, not all; method: immunoSEQ multiplex PCR. The sample has 90,000 to 110,000 clones, around 75% seen once. The CDR3 totals 14 residues. Germline CDR1 is MNHNY and CDR2 is SVGAGI (reference sequence). Trimming shortened V by 2 bases and J by 7 bases, and 9 bases separated the two germline ends. Sequences were obtained from PBMCs. The chain employs TRBV6-6 and TRBJ1-6; no reliable D call. The receptor was derived from a man aged 30-40 years in good health and CMV-seronegative. The CDR3: CASSYLLLNSPLHF. CDR3 nucleotides: TGTGCCAGCAGTTACCTCCTCCTAAATTCACCCCTCCACTTT.